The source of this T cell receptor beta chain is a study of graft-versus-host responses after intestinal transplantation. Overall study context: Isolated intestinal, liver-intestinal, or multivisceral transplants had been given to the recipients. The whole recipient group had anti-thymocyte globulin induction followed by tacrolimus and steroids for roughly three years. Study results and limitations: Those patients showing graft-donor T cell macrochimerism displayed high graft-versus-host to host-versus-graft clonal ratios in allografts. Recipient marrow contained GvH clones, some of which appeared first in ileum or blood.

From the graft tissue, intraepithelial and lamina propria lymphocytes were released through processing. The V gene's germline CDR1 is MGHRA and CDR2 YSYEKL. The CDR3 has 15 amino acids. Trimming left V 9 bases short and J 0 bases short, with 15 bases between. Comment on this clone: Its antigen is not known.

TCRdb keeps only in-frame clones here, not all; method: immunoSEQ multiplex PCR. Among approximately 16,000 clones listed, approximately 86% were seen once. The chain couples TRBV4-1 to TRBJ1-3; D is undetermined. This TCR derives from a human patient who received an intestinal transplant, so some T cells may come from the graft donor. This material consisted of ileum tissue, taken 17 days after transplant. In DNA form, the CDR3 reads TGCGCCAGTTCTACTGGCGGCAGCTCTGGAAACACCATATATTTT. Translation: CASSTGGSSGNTIYF.